This T cell receptor (beta chain) comes out of a study of blood T cell repertoires in COVID-19. The CDR3 covers 12 residues. Germline V gives CDR1 MNHEY, CDR2 SVGAGI. V dropped 5 bases and J dropped 4 bases, with 8 bases sitting between them. Profiling relied on immunoSEQ multiplex PCR, and the TCRdb table lists in-frame clones only, not all of them. Among approximately 220,000 clones listed, over 70% were seen once. Sequenced sample: peripheral blood. This receptor was taken from a woman aged 50 to 60 with acute or convalescent COVID-19. The rearrangement links TRBV6-5 to TRBJ1-1; no reliable D call. The chain's CDR3 is CASSSRPTEAFF. The CDR3 coding sequence is TGTGCCAGCAGTAGCCGCCCCACTGAAGCTTTCTTT.